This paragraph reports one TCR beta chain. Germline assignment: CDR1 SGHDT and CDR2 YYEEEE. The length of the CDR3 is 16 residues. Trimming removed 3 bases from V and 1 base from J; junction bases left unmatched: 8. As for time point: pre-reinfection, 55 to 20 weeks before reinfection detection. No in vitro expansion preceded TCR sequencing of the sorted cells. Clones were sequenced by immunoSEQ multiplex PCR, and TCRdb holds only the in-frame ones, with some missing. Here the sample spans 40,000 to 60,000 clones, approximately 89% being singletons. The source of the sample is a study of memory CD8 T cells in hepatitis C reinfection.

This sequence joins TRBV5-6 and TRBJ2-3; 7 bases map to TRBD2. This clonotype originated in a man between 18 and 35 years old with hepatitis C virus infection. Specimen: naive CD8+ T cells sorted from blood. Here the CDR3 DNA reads TGTGCCAGCAGCTCCACGAGCGGGGCGGGCACAGATACGCAGTATTTT. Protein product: CASSSTSGAGTDTQYF.